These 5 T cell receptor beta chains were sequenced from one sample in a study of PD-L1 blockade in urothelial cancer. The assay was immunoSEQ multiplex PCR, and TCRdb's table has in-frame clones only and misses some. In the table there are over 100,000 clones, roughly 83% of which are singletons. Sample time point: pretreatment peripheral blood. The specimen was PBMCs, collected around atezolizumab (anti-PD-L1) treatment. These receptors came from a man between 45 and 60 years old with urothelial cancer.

CDR3 sequence: CASSLGPGLAQKGYF. The CDR3 DNA reads as TGTGCCAGCAGCTTAGGGCCGGGACTAGCGCAAAAAGGGTACTTC. The V and J genes are TRBV11-2 and TRBJ2-7, with 10 bases aligning to TRBD2. The CDR3 runs to 15 residues. Losses at the gene ends were 1 base for V and 12 bases for J; bases not matched to a gene: 12. Germline CDR1 reads SGHAT; CDR2 reads FQNNGV.

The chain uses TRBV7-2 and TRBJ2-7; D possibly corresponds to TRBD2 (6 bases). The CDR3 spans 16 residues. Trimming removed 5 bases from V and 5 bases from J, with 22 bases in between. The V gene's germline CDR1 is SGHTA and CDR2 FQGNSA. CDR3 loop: CASSPLAYGSINEQYF. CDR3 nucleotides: TGTGCCAGCAGCCCGCTAGCGTACGGGAGTATTAACGAGCAGTACTTC.

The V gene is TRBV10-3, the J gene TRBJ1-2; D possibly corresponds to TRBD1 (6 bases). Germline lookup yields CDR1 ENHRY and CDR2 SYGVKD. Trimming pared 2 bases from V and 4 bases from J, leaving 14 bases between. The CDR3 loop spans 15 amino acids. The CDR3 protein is CAISENREPTYGYTF. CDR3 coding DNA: TGTGCCATCAGTGAGAACAGGGAACCGACCTATGGCTACACCTTC.

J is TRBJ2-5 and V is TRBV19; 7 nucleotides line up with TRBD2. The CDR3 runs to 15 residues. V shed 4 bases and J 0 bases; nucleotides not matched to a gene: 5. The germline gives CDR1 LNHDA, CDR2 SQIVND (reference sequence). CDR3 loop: CASSKGLSYQETQYF. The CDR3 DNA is TGTGCCAGTAGTAAGGGACTATCGTACCAAGAGACCCAGTACTTC.

CDR3 sequence (DNA): TGTGCCAGCAGCACCGGACAGGGGAATGTGGCCGGGGAGCTGTTTTTT. Encoded protein: CASSTGQGNVAGELFF. V usage is TRBV9 and J usage is TRBJ2-2, with 9 bases identical to TRBD1. The CDR3 spans 16 residues. Trimming removed 4 bases from V and 6 bases from J; junction bases left unmatched: 10. Germline CDR1 reads SGDLS; CDR2 reads YYNGEE.